The clone carrying this TCR beta chain was picked up a small number of times. TCRdb used MiXCR to reprocess the RACE reads, holding one entry per CDR3 protein. The profile shows roughly 82,000 distinct CDR3 sequences, 12% of them singletons. These data originate in a study of human T cells and chemical hapten exposure. On the study more broadly: Among samples, TCR yields varied mainly because of small differences in pooled library volume.

Indicated time point: patch test 1, 2 weeks after DPC sensitization. This sample's treatment: therapeutic diphenylcyclopropenone sensitization with weekly scalp DPC. The authors extracted total RNA from unfractionated whole blood. Germline CDR1 and CDR2: SQVTM and ANQGSEA. The CDR3 has 13 amino acids. Trimming cost V 6 bases and J 1 base; bases outside gene matches: 5. V gene TRBV29-1 combines with J gene TRBJ2-5; 7 bases fit TRBD1. The clonotype comes from a woman aged 55-69 years with alopecia areata. Some clones in this sample may be carry-over from other donors' samples. Sequencing was performed on whole blood, taken in connection with sensitization to the hapten diphenylcyclopropenone (DPC). CDR3 sequence (DNA): TGCAGCGTCGTTGGGACAGCCCAAGAGACCCAGTACTTC. Translating gives CSVVGTAQETQYF.